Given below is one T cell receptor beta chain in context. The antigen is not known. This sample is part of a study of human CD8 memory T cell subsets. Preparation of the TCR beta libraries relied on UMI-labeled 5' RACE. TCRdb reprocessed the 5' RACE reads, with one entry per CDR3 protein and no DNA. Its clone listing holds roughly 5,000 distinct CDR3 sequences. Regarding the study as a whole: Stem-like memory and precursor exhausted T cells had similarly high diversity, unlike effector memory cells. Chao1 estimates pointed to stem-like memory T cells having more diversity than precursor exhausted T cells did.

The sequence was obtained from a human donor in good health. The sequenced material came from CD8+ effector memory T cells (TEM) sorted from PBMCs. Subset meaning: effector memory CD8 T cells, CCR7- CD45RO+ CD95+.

CDR3 residues: CASSQGISGRAYEQYF. V and J are TRBV3-1 and TRBJ2-7; TCRdb selects TRBD2, and the lack of DNA leaves this call unchecked. The CDR3 extends over 16 amino acids. From germline, CDR1 is LGHDT and CDR2 YNNKEL (reference sequence).